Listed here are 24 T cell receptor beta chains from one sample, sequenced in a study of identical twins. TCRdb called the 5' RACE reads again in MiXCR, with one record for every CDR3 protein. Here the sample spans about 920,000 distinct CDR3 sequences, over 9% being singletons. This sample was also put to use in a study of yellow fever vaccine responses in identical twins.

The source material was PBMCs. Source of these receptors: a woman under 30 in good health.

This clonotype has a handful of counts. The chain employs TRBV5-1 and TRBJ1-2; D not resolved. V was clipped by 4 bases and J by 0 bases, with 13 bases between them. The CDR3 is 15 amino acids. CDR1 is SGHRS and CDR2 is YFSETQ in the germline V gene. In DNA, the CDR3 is TGCGCCAGCAGCCCGGATGGGCAGGCTAACTATGGCTACACCTTC. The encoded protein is CASSPDGQANYGYTF.

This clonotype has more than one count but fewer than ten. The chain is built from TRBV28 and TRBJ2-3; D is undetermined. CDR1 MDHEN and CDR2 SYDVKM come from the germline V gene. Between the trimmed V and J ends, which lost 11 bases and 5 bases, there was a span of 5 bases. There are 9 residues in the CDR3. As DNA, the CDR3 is TGTGCCCGTGTAGATACGCAGTATTTT. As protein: CARVDTQYF.

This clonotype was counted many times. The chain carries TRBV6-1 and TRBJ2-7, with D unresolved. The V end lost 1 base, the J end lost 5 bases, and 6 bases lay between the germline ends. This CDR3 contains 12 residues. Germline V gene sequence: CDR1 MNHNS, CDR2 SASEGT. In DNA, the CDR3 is TGTGCCAGCAGTGAAGTGGCTGACGAGCAGTACGTC. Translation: CASSEVADEQYV.

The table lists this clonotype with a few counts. The CDR3 here is CASSLPHPWSREQFF. The CDR3 DNA reads as TGTGCCAGCAGCCTCCCCCACCCATGGTCACGGGAGCAGTTCTTC. V gene TRBV11-3 combines with J gene TRBJ2-1, with no clear D. Germline values: CDR1 SGHNT, CDR2 YENEEA. CDR3 length equals 15 residues. V lost 5 bases and J 10 bases, leaving 21 bases between the germline ends.

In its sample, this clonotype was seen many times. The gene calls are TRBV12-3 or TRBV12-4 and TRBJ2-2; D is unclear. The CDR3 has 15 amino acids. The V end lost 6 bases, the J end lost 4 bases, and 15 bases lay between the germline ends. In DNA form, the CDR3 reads TGTGCCAGCAGCCCTGCTCAGCCGGGCACCGGGGAGCTGTTTTTT. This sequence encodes CASSPAQPGTGELFF.

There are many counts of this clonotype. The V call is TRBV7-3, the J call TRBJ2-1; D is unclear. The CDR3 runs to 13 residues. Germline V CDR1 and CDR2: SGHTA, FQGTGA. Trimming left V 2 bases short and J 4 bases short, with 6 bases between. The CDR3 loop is CASSLFGYNEQFF. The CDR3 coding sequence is TGTGCCAGCAGCTTATTCGGGTACAATGAGCAGTTCTTC.

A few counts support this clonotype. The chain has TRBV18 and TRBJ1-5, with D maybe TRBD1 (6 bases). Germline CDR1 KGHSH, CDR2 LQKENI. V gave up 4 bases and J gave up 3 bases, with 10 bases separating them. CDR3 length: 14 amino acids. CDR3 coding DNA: TGTGCCAGCTCACAAGACAGGAACAATCAGCCCCAGCATTTT. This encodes CASSQDRNNQPQHF.

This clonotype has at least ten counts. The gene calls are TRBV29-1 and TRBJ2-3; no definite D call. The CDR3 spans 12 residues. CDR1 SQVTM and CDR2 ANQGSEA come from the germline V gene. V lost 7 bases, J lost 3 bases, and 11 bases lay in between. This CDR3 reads CSAVRETDTQYF. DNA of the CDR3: TGCAGCGCAGTCCGTGAAACAGATACGCAGTATTTT.

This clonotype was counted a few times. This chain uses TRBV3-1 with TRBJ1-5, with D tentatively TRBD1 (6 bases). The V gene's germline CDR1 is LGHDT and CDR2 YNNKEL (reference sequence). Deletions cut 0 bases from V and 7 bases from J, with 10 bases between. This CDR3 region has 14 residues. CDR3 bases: TGTGCCAGCAGCCAAGAATGGGGGGCGCAGCCCCAGCATTTT. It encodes CASSQEWGAQPQHF.

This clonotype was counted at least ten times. In DNA, the CDR3 is TGTGCCAGCAGTGAAGGAGAGAACACTGAAGCTTTCTTT. Its translation: CASSEGENTEAFF. The chain carries TRBV6-1 and TRBJ1-1; D is uncertain. V lost 1 base, J lost 1 base, and 4 bases lay in between. This CDR3 comprises 13 residues. In germline, CDR1 is MNHNS, CDR2 SASEGT.

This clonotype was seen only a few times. The CDR3 sequence is CASATITGRQETQYF. The CDR3 DNA reads TGCGCCAGCGCGACCATTACAGGGCGCCAAGAGACCCAGTACTTC. The V and J genes are TRBV10-2 and TRBJ2-5; D is possibly TRBD1 (6 bases). V lost 8 bases and J 1 base, leaving 17 bases between the germline ends. The germline CDR1 and CDR2 sequences are WSHSY and SAAADI. This CDR3 region has 15 residues.

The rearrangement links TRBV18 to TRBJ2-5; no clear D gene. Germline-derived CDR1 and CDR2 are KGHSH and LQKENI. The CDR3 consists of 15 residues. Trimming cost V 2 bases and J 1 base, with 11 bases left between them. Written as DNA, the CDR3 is TGTGCCAGCTCACCAGTCAGTGGAAGCCAAGAGACCCAGTACTTC. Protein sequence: CASSPVSGSQETQYF.

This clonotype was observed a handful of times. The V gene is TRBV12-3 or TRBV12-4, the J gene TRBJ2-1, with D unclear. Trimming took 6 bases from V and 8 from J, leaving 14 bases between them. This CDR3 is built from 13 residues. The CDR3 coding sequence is TGTGCCAGCAGCCCCAACCACCGGTATGAGCAGTTCTTC. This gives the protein CASSPNHRYEQFF.

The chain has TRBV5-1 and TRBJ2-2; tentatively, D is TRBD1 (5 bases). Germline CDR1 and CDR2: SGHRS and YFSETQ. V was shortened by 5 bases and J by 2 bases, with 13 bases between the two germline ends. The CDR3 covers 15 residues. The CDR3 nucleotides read TGCGCCAGCAGTGCCTCCGGACAAAACACCGGGGAGCTGTTTTTT. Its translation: CASSASGQNTGELFF.

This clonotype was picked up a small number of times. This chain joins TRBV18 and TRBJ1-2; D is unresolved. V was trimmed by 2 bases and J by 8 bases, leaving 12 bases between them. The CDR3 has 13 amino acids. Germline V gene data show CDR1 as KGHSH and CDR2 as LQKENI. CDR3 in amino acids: CASSPGSQEGYTF. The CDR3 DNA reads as TGTGCCAGCTCACCAGGGTCCCAGGAGGGCTACACCTTC.

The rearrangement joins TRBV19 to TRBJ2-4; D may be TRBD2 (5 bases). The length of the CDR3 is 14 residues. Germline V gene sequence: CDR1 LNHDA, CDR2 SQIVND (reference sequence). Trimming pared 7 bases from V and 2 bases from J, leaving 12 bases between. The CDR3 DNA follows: TGTGCCAGTAATACCCCGGGGACCAAAAACATTCAGTACTTC. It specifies CASNTPGTKNIQYF.

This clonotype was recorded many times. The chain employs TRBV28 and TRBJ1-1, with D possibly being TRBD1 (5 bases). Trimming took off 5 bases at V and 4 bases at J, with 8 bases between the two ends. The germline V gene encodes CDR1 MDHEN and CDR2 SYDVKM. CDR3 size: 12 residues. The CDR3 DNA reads TGTGCCAGCAGTCAGGGAGTCACTGAAGCTTTCTTT. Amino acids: CASSQGVTEAFF.

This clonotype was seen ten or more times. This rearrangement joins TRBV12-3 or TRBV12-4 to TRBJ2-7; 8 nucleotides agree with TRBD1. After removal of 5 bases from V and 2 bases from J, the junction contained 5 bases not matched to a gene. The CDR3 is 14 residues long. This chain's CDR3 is CASSLQGVTYEQYF. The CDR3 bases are TGTGCCAGCAGTCTACAGGGGGTGACCTACGAGCAGTACTTC.

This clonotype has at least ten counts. CDR3 region: CASSLGDRVEKLFF. In DNA, the CDR3 is TGTGCCAGCAGCTTGGGGGACAGGGTGGAAAAACTGTTTTTT. The rearrangement uses TRBV5-8 and TRBJ1-4, with 9 bases aligning to TRBD1. The germline CDR1 and CDR2 sequences are SGHTS and YDEGEE. The CDR3 spans 14 residues. The V gene end was trimmed by 0 bases and the J gene end by 8 bases; junction bases not matched to a gene: 2.

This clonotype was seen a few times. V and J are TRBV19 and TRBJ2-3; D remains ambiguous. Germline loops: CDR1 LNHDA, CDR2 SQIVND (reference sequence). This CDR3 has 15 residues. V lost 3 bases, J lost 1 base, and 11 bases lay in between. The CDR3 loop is CASSMWADGTDTQYF. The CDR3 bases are TGTGCCAGTAGTATGTGGGCCGATGGCACAGATACGCAGTATTTT.

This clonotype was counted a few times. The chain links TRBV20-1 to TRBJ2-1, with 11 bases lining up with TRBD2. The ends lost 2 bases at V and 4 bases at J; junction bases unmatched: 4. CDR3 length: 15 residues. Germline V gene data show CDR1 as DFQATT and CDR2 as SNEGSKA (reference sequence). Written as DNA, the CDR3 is TGCAGTGCTAGATCGACTAGCGGGGATTACAATGAGCAGTTCTTC. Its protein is CSARSTSGDYNEQFF.

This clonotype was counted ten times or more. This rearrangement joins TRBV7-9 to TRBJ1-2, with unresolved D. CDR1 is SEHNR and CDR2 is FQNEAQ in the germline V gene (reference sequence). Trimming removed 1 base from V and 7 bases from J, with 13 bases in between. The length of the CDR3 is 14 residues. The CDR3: CASSLERAPGGYTF. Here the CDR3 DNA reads TGTGCCAGCAGCTTAGAGCGCGCACCGGGTGGCTACACCTTC.

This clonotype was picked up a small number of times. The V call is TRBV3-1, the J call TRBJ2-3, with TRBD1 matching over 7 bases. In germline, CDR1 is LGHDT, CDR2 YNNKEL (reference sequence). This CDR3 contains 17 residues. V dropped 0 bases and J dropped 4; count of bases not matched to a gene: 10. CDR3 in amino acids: CASSQDPPTGYADTQYF. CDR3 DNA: TGTGCCAGCAGCCAAGATCCCCCGACAGGGTACGCAGATACGCAGTATTTT.

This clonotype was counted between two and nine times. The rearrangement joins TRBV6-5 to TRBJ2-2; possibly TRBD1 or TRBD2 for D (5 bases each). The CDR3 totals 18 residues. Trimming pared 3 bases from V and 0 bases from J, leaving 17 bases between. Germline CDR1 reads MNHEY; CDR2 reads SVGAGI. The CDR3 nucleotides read TGTGCCAGCAGTTATCACTCCCCGGGACGACCGAACACCGGGGAGCTGTTTTTT. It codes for CASSYHSPGRPNTGELFF.